A selection of T cell receptor beta chains follows, all from one sample in a study of blood T cell repertoires in COVID-19. Produced via immunoSEQ multiplex PCR; TCRdb's table is partial and in-frame only. The sample lists a few hundred thousand clones, approximately 93% occurring once. Sequenced material: PBMCs or T cells enriched from blood (not recorded which). All receptors come from a woman in her forties who had been exposed to COVID-19. The CDR3 runs from the conserved cysteine through the conserved F or W. The order of the fields is V gene, CDR3 protein.

>TRBV7-3
CASSRRPGRLAGFGELFF
>TRBV2
CASSLTGVSEAFF
>TRBV12-3/TRBV12-4
CASSLTSEGELFF
>TRBV6-6
CASSSQDGSPLHF
>TRBV7-3
CASSLNVGTGLTFF
>TRBV30
CAWSRGNSNQPQHF
>TRBV30
CAWRGQGGGTEAFF
>TRBV10-2
CASRDRVWSETQYF
>TRBV5-1
CASSLNAQAEAFF
>TRBV12-5
CASGPDSLGGDLFF
>TRBV12-5
CASGSGQGASNEQFF
>TRBV7-3
CASSSDSYSPLHF
>TRBV9
CASCSRRCTEAFF
>TRBV5-1
CASSFGQGNEKLFF
>TRBV18
CASSPPEGRVTEAFF
>TRBV7-2
CASRNGQGWDIQYF
>TRBV13
CASSSMRGGHLSPREQFF
>TRBV9
CASSQTTSGTTEQYF
>TRBV24-1
CATNREGETQYF
>TRBV2
CASSAGAGYTF
>TRBV11-3
CASSLHRGATYEQYF
>TRBV2
CASSDWDRGHPEQYF
>TRBV29-1
CSVDTRGGYTF
>TRBV10-2
CASSATVYGYTF
>TRBV15
CATRQPTNEKLFF
>TRBV5-8
CASSHLAGGPNEQFF
>TRBV11-3
CASSLGRANYGYTF
>TRBV12-5
CASGVGQGIHF